The TCR beta chain under discussion was sequenced for a study of blood T cell repertoires in COVID-19. Study information: Donors in the United States, Italy and Spain gave samples during acute or convalescent COVID-19. From T cells, B-cell-depleted T cells, or PBMCs came the material, which was cDNA or gDNA.

Study processing details: For nucleated cells, counts were estimated from reference gene primer amplification. Here immunoSEQ multiplex PCR was the method, and the copy in TCRdb shows in-frame clones only, minus some. Clone size and the V and J calls come from that table; the DNA yielded D and trimming. The sample shows roughly 69,000 clones, less than 90% of them seen only once. CDR3 size: 13 residues. As concerns this clone: The germline gene is not matched at one end of the junction; a read error may be the cause.

The clonotype originates from a man in his forties or fifties with active COVID-19. The rearrangement joins TRBV12-3 or TRBV12-4 to TRBJ2-7; possibly TRBD2 for D (5 bases). Material for sequencing was peripheral blood. CDR3 region: CASTLAVGDEQYF. CDR3 DNA sequence: TGTGCCAGCACTTTAGCAGTCGGGGACGAGCAGTACTTC.